Below, 26 T cell receptor beta chains from the same sample are listed, as sequenced in a study of response to subunit inactivated influenza vaccine. In TCRdb, the RT-PCR reads were re-called with MiXCR into one record per CDR3 protein. The table includes hundreds of thousands of distinct CDR3 sequences, about 15% detected once. The material was PBMCs from blood, obtained 14 days before vaccination. The receptors were sampled from a man aged 45-60 years who received an inactivated influenza vaccine.

The sample holds a few counts of this clonotype. V gene TRBV6-2 or TRBV6-3 combines with J gene TRBJ1-1; 10 bases are shared with TRBD1. From germline, CDR1 is MNHEY and CDR2 SVGEGT. Germline trimming cut 5 bases from V and 11 bases from J; bases unmatched to any gene: 5. CDR3 length equals 12 residues. The CDR3 bases are TGTGCCAGCAGTCCGGGACAGGGGTCCGCTTTCTTT. Translation gives CASSPGQGSAFF.

The chain joins TRBV6-8 to TRBJ1-6; D is undetermined. This CDR3 contains 16 residues. V was trimmed by 0 bases and J by 7 bases, leaving 13 bases between them. Germline V gene lookup returns CDR1 MNHGY and CDR2 SAAAGT. Here the CDR3 DNA reads TGTGCCAGCAGTTACTCCCTCCGAGGTCCCAATTCACCCCTCCACTTT. It yields the protein CASSYSLRGPNSPLHF.

This clonotype was detected only a few times. The rearrangement uses TRBV10-3 and TRBJ2-1; 10 bases are a match to TRBD2. Germline V lookup: CDR1 ENHRY, CDR2 SYGVKD. The CDR3 extends over 17 amino acids. V lost 9 bases to trimming and J lost 1 base; unmatched junction nucleotides: 12. CDR3 residues: CAISGLAHIISYNEQFF. In DNA, the CDR3 is TGTGCCATTTCGGGACTAGCGCACATTATTTCCTACAATGAGCAGTTCTTC.

The gene calls are TRBV6-2 or TRBV6-3 and TRBJ2-3; 12 positions match TRBD2. Germline values: CDR1 MNHEY, CDR2 SVGEGT. The CDR3 has 18 residues. The V gene end was trimmed by 1 base and the J gene end by 2 bases; junction bases not matched to a gene: 7. This chain's CDR3 is CASSYLSTSGGLTDTQYF. Written as DNA, the CDR3 is TGTGCCAGCAGTTACTTGTCAACTAGCGGGGGGCTCACAGATACGCAGTATTTT.

The sample holds a few counts of this clonotype. The chain has TRBV6-2 or TRBV6-3 and TRBJ2-7; TRBD2 is a possible D gene (5 bases). Germline values: CDR1 MNHEY, CDR2 SVGEGT. Trimming stripped 4 bases from V and 3 bases from J, with 10 bases between. The CDR3 is 13 residues long. CDR3: CASSSPRDYEQYF. The CDR3 DNA follows: TGTGCCAGCAGTTCACCCCGGGACTACGAGCAGTACTTC.

V is TRBV12-3 or TRBV12-4 and J is TRBJ1-6; D call uncertain. Trimming removed 11 bases at V and 7 bases at J, with 9 bases between. The CDR3 has 11 amino acids. The CDR3 DNA is TGTGCCTCCGGCAGAAATTCACCCCTCCACTTT. Translated, it gives CASGRNSPLHF.

CDR3 DNA sequence: TGCAGTGCCAGAATAGGGACAGCCTCGGGCAATCAGCCCCAGCATTTT. It specifies CSARIGTASGNQPQHF. The J gene is TRBJ1-5, the V gene TRBV20-1; 7 bases agree with TRBD1. This CDR3 has 16 amino acids. Looked up from germline, CDR1 is DFQATT and CDR2 is SNEGSKA (reference sequence). The J segment lost 2 bases and the V segment lost 6 bases, leaving 13 bases of the junction unmatched.

This clonotype was recorded a few times. The rearrangement uses TRBV10-3 and TRBJ2-7; the D gene could be TRBD1 or TRBD2 (5 bases each). V shed 0 bases and J shed 3 bases, with 12 bases lying between them. The V gene's germline CDR1 is ENHRY and CDR2 SYGVKD. The CDR3 has 15 amino acids. In DNA, the CDR3 is TGTGCCATCAGTGAGTCCGGGACGGCCAGCTACGAGCAGTACTTC. The encoded protein is CAISESGTASYEQYF.

CDR3 residues: CASSYEGSSYNEQFF. The CDR3 nucleotides read TGTGCCAGCAGTTATGAGGGTAGCTCCTACAATGAGCAGTTCTTC. The chain has TRBV6-2 or TRBV6-3 and TRBJ2-1; D perhaps matches TRBD2 (5 bases). This CDR3 has 15 residues. Trimming pared 3 bases from V and 0 bases from J, leaving 9 bases between. Germline V gene data show CDR1 as MNHEY and CDR2 as SVGEGT.

This clonotype was detected only a few times. The chain employs TRBV9 and TRBJ2-1; no clear D gene. There are 14 residues in the CDR3. V lost 3 bases and J lost 10, with 17 bases in between. In germline, CDR1 is SGDLS, CDR2 YYNGEE. CDR3 protein: CASSASPEYIEQFF. Written as DNA, the CDR3 is TGTGCCAGCAGCGCCTCCCCCGAATACATAGAGCAGTTCTTC.

V gene TRBV20-1 combines with J gene TRBJ1-2; 9 bases fit TRBD1. Germline assignment: CDR1 DFQATT and CDR2 SNEGSKA (reference sequence). V shed 0 bases, J shed 2 bases, and the junction held 7 bases outside the gene matches. This CDR3 has 16 residues. The CDR3 region is CSARDHRDRENYGYTF. CDR3 nucleotide sequence: TGCAGTGCTAGAGATCACAGGGACAGGGAAAACTATGGCTACACCTTC.

The rearrangement links TRBV4-1 to TRBJ2-1, with a possible D match to TRBD2 (6 bases). V was shortened by 5 bases and J by 7 bases, with 21 bases between the two germline ends. The germline V gene encodes CDR1 MGHRA and CDR2 YSYEKL. This CDR3 is 16 amino acids long. This CDR3 reads CASSSQKLRDTNEQFF. CDR3 coding DNA: TGCGCCAGCAGCTCACAGAAGTTGCGGGATACAAATGAGCAGTTCTTC.

The genes are TRBV20-1 and TRBJ2-1, with 10 bases lining up with TRBD1. Losses at the gene ends were 5 bases for V and 3 bases for J; bases not matched to a gene: 7. Germline lookup yields CDR1 DFQATT and CDR2 SNEGSKA (reference sequence). The CDR3 runs to 15 residues. The CDR3: CSAALGQGDYNEQFF. The DNA for the CDR3 is TGCAGTGCTGCCCTTGGACAGGGGGACTACAATGAGCAGTTCTTC.

The chain joins TRBV5-1 to TRBJ2-7; tentatively, D is TRBD2 (5 bases). Germline-derived CDR1 and CDR2 are SGHRS and YFSETQ. The CDR3 runs 18 residues. V gave up 1 base and J gave up 3 bases, with 23 bases separating them. The CDR3 DNA sequence: TGCGCCAGCAGCTTGCATCAGGAAAAGCGGCGACCGGACTACGAGCAGTACTTC. Amino acids: CASSLHQEKRRPDYEQYF. The full variable domain, with the rest looked up from reference TRBV5-1 and TRBJ2-7, is KAGVTQTPRYLIKTRGQQVTLSCSPISGHRSVSWYQQTPGQGLQFLFEYFSETQRNKGNFPGRFSGRQFSNSRSEMNVSTLELGDSALYLCASSLHQEKRRPDYEQYFGPGTRLTVT.

This clonotype was seen a handful of times. This sequence joins TRBV21-1 and TRBJ2-3. TRBV21-1 is shown as a pseudogene. The CDR3 runs 15 residues. In nucleotides, the CDR3 is TGTGCCAGCAGCAGGAAGCGGGGGAACACAGATACGCAGTATTTT. This codes for CASSRKRGNTDTQYF.

In this sample, this clonotype turned up a few times. V gene TRBV7-2 combines with J gene TRBJ2-3; D is unresolved. This CDR3 spans 15 amino acids. V shed 5 bases and J shed 4 bases, with 16 bases lying between them. In germline, CDR1 is SGHTA, CDR2 FQGNSA. CDR3 amino acids: CASSPTGLWADTQYF. CDR3 coding DNA: TGTGCCAGCAGCCCTACGGGTCTATGGGCAGATACGCAGTATTTT.

This chain joins TRBV30 and TRBJ1-5; no clear D. From germline, CDR1 is GTSNPN and CDR2 SVGIG (reference sequence). The CDR3 is 13 residues long. V was clipped by 2 bases and J by 7 bases, with 12 bases between them. Here the CDR3 DNA reads TGTGCCTGGAGTCACGAAGGGTACCAGCCCCAGCATTTT. This gives the protein CAWSHEGYQPQHF.

This clonotype was recorded a few times. V and J are TRBV5-1 and TRBJ1-6; tentatively, D is TRBD1 (5 bases). The ends were cut back, 0 bases at V and 5 bases at J, with 12 bases in the middle. The CDR3 is made up of 16 amino acids. From germline, CDR1 is SGHRS and CDR2 YFSETQ. The CDR3 coding sequence is TGCGCCAGCAGCTTGGCTCCGGGACGGAATAATTCACCCCTCCACTTT. This gives the protein CASSLAPGRNNSPLHF.

This CDR3 is CSAEGVSGTHSGANVLTF. The CDR3 DNA sequence: TGCAGTGCTGAGGGCGTTAGCGGGACGCACTCTGGGGCCAACGTCCTGACTTTC. The V gene is TRBV20-1, the J gene TRBJ2-6; 8 nucleotides match TRBD2. CDR1 and CDR2 (germline): DFQATT, SNEGSKA (reference sequence). V trimming: 5 bases; J trimming: 0 bases; junction bases outside the gene matches: 12. This CDR3 contains 18 residues.

This clonotype was detected a few times. The chain uses TRBV29-1 and TRBJ2-5; TRBD1 might be the D (5 bases). V was trimmed by 6 bases and J by 4 bases, leaving 18 bases between them. The CDR3 has 14 residues. In germline, CDR1 is SQVTM, CDR2 ANQGSEA. This CDR3 reads CSVRSQRGGETQYF. The CDR3 DNA is TGCAGCGTACGAAGTCAAAGGGGTGGAGAGACCCAGTACTTC.

In its sample, this clonotype was seen a few times. The chain uses TRBV4-3 and TRBJ1-3; D is uncertain. Germline lookup yields CDR1 LGHNA and CDR2 YSLEER. The germline V and J ends were trimmed by 0 bases and 2 bases, with 14 bases remaining between them. The CDR3 covers 17 residues. The CDR3 nucleotides are TGCGCCAGCAGCCAAGATCGTCTGGCAGGAACTGGAAACACCATATATTTT. Its translation: CASSQDRLAGTGNTIYF.

The chain is built from TRBV3-1 and TRBJ1-1, with a possible D match to TRBD1 (5 bases). Trimming removed 1 base at V and 5 bases at J, with 14 bases between. The CDR3 spans 15 residues. Germline loops: CDR1 LGHDT, CDR2 YNNKEL (reference sequence). The CDR3 DNA follows: TGTGCCAGCAGCCAAGCTTCAAGGGGAGTTACTGAAGCTTTCTTT. Protein: CASSQASRGVTEAFF.

This chain links TRBV5-4 with TRBJ2-3, with TRBD2 as a possible D gene (6 bases). V was clipped by 0 bases and J by 2 bases, with 13 bases between them. This CDR3 is 16 amino acids long. Germline CDR1 SGHNT, CDR2 YYREEE (reference sequence). CDR3 loop: CASSLEVSDYTDTQYF. The CDR3 nucleotides read TGTGCCAGCAGCTTGGAAGTCTCGGACTACACAGATACGCAGTATTTT.

The rearrangement links TRBV28 to TRBJ2-2; D perhaps matches TRBD2 (6 bases). The CDR3 has 15 amino acids. Between the trimmed V and J ends, which lost 3 bases and 0 bases, there was a span of 8 bases. Germline CDR1 is MDHEN and CDR2 is SYDVKM. CDR3 loop: CASSFVAANTGELFF. The DNA for the CDR3 is TGTGCCAGCAGTTTCGTAGCGGCGAACACCGGGGAGCTGTTTTTT.

This clonotype was found a few times. This chain uses TRBV2 with TRBJ1-2; D not resolved. V was shortened by 4 bases and J by 2 bases, with 11 bases between the two germline ends. The CDR3 length is 14 residues. Germline CDR1 SNHLY, CDR2 FYNNEI. This CDR3 reads CASSGTAENYGYTF. The CDR3 region has the DNA TGTGCCAGCAGTGGGACGGCCGAAAACTATGGCTACACCTTC.

V and J are TRBV18 and TRBJ2-1; 8 bases match TRBD1. V trimming: 3 bases; J trimming: 4 bases; junction bases outside the gene matches: 14. Germline V gene sequence: CDR1 KGHSH, CDR2 LQKENI. The CDR3 is made up of 18 amino acids. The CDR3 loop is CASSPITLTGGQYNEQFF. The CDR3 DNA reads as TGTGCCAGCTCACCTATTACCCTCACAGGGGGGCAATACAATGAGCAGTTCTTC. Supplemented by reference TRBV18 and TRBJ2-1, the full variable domain reads NAGVMQNPRHLVRRRGQEARLRCSPMKGHSHVYWYRQLPEEGLKFMVYLQKENIIDESGMPKERFSAEFPKEGPSILRIQQVVRGDSAAYFCASSPITLTGGQYNEQFFGPGTRLTVL.